This T cell receptor beta chain is drawn from a study of blood T cell repertoires in COVID-19. Study as a whole: From the United States, Italy and Spain came samples of acute and convalescent COVID-19.

The V gene's germline CDR1 is SEHNR and CDR2 FQNEAQ (reference sequence). Trimming removed 4 bases at V and 5 bases at J, with 5 bases between. This CDR3 region has 12 residues. This table comes from immunoSEQ multiplex PCR, and its TCRdb copy is limited to in-frame clones, with some not included. The sample lists approximately 200,000 clones, 65% to 90% seen once, with roughly 4% in the top ten. Only one count was recorded for this clone. Individuals aged roughly 18 to 100 years were recruited from some 26 US areas. Cohorts were based on clinical histories the participants reported. A COVID-19 case had been met by exposed participants during the 2 weeks before study entry.

Source material: PBMCs or T cells enriched from blood (not recorded which). This TCR was sampled from a woman in her thirties who had been exposed to COVID-19. The chain employs TRBV7-9 and TRBJ1-4; D ambiguous. The chain's CDR3 is CASSSSNEKLFF. The CDR3 DNA follows: TGTGCCAGCAGCTCTTCCAATGAAAAACTGTTTTTT. Complete variable domain (other parts from reference TRBV7-9 and TRBJ1-4): DTGVSQNPRHKITKRGQNVTFRCDPISEHNRLYWYRQTLGQGPEFLTYFQNEAQLEKSRLLSDRFSAERPKGSFSTLEIQRTEQGDSAMYLCASSSSNEKLFFGSGTQLSVL.